The entry below gives a single TCR beta chain sequence along with its context. This clonotype has just a few counts. The specificity of this receptor is unknown. No qualities accompany the bases; no much larger clone lies one base away. V sheds 5 bases and J sheds 7 bases, leaving 9 bases between their ends. The CDR3 sequence holds 12 residues, the cysteine and phenylalanine included. Only the CDR3 DNA stays, 36 bases, in frame from base 1. The germline V gene specifies SGHAT as CDR1 and FQNNGV as CDR2. Set within a cohort of healthcare workers in London, UK, this nested case-control study involved weekly PCR testing of nasopharyngeal swabs along with blood sampling. Healthcare workers were enrolled in the week of the UK lockdown, from 23 to 31 March 2020, and were followed every week for up to roughly 16 weeks. Library method: 5' RACE. Sequencing used a NextSeq 500. In the TCR library protocol, unique molecular identifiers were attached to individual cDNA molecules to correct for PCR bias and sequencing error. Sequencing covered both TCR alpha and beta chains, and within each sample the abundances of alpha and beta sequences were tightly co-correlated. The paper's data handling went like this. Decombinator V4 was used to annotate the V gene, J gene and CDR3 of the TCR sequences. TCRs were defined as expanded if a significant change between any two time points was detected under a Poisson model with p below 0.0001. TCR abundances were normalised to the total number of TCRs sequenced per sample and were expressed as counts per million. TRAV1-2 paired with TRAJ12, TRAJ20 or TRAJ33 defined MAIT TCRs, while TRAV10 paired with TRAJ18 defined iNKT TCRs. A search of VDJdb, accessed on 1 November 2021, was run for TCRs annotated to CMV, EBV and SARS-CoV-2, with TCRs annotated for multiple antigens excluded. TCRdb ran its own pipeline on the public reads, namely fastp trimming at Q25 and MiXCR clone calling, and kept in-frame beta chains. Rows matching on CDR3 protein sequence are summarized as one entry with the most common DNA and genes. The V and J calls were not made by the authors but by TCRdb's processing. For this sample the table gives tens of thousands of distinct CDR3 sequences, of which about an eighth were detected only once. Together, the top ten hold under 4% of the sample.

These data are taken from a study of early T cells in non-severe SARS-CoV-2 infection (TCRdb year 2021). Background for the entire study: TCR sequencing used bulk RNA from unsorted whole blood, so alpha and beta chains could not be paired. The full study reports these points: Matching against VDJdb was skewed toward anti-spike CD8 responses, likely underestimated virus-specific expansions, and missed private and CD4 specificities.

This chain joins TRBV11-2 to TRBJ2-1; the D gene remains uncertain. The clonotype comes from an adult who was a healthcare worker with PCR-confirmed SARS-CoV-2 infection or an uninfected control (not recorded which). Material for sequencing was whole blood. The CDR3 loop reads CASSSVGNEQFF. The DNA sequence follows: TGTGCCAGCAGCAGCGTGGGAAATGAGCAGTTCTTC.